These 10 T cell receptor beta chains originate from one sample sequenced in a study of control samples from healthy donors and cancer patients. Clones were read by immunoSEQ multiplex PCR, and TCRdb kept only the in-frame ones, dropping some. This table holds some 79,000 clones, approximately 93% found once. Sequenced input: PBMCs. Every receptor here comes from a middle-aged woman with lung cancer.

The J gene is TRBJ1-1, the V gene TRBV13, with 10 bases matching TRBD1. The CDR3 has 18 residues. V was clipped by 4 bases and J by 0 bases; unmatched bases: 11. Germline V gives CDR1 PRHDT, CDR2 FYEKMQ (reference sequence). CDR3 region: CASSSEGQGFLMNTEAFF. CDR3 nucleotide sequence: TGTGCCAGCAGCTCGGAGGGACAGGGGTTCCTCATGAACACTGAAGCTTTCTTT.

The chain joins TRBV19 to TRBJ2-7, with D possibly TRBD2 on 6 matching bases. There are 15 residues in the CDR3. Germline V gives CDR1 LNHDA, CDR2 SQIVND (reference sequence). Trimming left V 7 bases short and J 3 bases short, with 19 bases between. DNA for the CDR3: TGTGCCAGTACCATAGGACGGAGGGCCCACTACGAGCAGTACTTC. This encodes CASTIGRRAHYEQYF.

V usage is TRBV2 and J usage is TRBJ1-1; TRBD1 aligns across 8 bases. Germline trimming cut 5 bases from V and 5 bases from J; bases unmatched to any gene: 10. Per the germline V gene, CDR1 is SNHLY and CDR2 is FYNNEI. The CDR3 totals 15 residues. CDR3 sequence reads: CASSPRTGTATEAFF. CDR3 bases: TGTGCCAGCAGTCCACGGACAGGGACGGCAACTGAAGCTTTCTTT.

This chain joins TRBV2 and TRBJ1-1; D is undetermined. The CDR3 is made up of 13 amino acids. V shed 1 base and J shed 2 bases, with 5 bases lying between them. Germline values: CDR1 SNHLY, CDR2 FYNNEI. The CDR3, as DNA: TGTGCCAGCAGTGAAGGGCCCAACACTGAAGCTTTCTTT. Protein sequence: CASSEGPNTEAFF.

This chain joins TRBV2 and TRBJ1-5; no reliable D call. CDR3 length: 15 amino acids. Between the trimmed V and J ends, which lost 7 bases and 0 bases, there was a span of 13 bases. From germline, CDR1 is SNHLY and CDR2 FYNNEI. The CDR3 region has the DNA TGTGCCAGCAAAAGTCAGGTATATAGCAATCAGCCCCAGCATTTT. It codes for CASKSQVYSNQPQHF.

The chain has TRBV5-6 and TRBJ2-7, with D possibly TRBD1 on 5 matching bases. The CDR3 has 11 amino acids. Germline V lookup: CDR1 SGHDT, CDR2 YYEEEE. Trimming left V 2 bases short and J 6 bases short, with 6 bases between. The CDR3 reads CASSLRGEQYF. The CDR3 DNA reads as TGTGCCAGCAGCTTAAGGGGCGAGCAGTACTTC.

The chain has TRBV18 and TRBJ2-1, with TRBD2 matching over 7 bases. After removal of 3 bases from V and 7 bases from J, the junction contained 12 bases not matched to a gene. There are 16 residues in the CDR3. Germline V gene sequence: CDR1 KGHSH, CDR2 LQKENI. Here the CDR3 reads CASSPKTQTSWNEQFF. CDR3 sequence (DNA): TGTGCCAGCTCACCTAAAACCCAGACTAGCTGGAATGAGCAGTTCTTC.

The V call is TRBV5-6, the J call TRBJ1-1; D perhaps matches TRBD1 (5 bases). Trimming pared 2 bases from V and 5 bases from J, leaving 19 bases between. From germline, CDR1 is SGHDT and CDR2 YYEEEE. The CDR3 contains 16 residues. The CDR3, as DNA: TGTGCCAGCAGCTTCCGACAGAGGTGGATGAGTACTGAAGCTTTCTTT. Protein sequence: CASSFRQRWMSTEAFF.

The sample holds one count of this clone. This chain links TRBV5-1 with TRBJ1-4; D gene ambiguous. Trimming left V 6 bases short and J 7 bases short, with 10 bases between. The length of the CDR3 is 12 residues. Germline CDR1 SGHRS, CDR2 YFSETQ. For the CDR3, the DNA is TGCGCCAGCACCTATGACGGTGAAAAACTGTTTTTT. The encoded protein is CASTYDGEKLFF.

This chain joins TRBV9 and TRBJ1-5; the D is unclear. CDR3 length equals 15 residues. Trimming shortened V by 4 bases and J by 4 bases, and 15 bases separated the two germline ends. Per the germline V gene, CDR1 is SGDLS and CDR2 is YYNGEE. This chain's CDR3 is CASSRDPDLNQPQHF. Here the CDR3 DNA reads TGTGCCAGCAGCCGAGACCCCGACCTAAATCAGCCCCAGCATTTT.